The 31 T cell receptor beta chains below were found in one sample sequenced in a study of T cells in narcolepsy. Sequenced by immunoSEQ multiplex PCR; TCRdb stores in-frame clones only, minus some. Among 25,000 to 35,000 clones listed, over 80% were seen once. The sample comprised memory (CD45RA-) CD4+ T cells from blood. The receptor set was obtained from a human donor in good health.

The CDR3 reads CASSPGTVSGNTIYF. The CDR3 coding sequence is TGTGCCAGCAGCCCGGGGACAGTCTCTGGAAACACCATATATTTT. The rearrangement links TRBV13 to TRBJ1-3, with TRBD1 matching over 7 bases. The CDR3 is 15 amino acids. With 5 bases clipped from V and 0 bases from J, the junction kept 4 bases outside the gene matches. The germline gives CDR1 PRHDT, CDR2 FYEKMQ (reference sequence).

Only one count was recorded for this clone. CDR3 DNA sequence: TGTGCCAGCGGACCGAAACGTGCTGGGGCCAACGTCCTGACTTTC. It is translated as CASGPKRAGANVLTF. The rearrangement joins TRBV27 to TRBJ2-6; no firm D call. The ends were cut back, 8 bases at V and 2 bases at J, with 13 bases in the middle. CDR3 size: 15 residues. In germline, CDR1 is MNHEY, CDR2 SMNVEV (reference sequence).

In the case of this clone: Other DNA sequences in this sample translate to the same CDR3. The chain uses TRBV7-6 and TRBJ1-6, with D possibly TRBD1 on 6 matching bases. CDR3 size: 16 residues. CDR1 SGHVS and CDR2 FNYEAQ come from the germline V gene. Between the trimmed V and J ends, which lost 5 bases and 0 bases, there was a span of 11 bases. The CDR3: CASSPTGSSYNSPLHF. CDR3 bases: TGTGCCAGCAGCCCCACAGGGAGCTCCTATAATTCACCCCTCCACTTT.

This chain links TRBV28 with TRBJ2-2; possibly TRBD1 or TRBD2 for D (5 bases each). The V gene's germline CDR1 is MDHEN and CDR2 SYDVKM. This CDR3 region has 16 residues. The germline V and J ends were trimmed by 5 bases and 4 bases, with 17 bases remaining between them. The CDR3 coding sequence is TGTGCCAGCAGTGCCTCCGGGACGGTAGTCACCGGGGAGCTGTTTTTT. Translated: CASSASGTVVTGELFF.

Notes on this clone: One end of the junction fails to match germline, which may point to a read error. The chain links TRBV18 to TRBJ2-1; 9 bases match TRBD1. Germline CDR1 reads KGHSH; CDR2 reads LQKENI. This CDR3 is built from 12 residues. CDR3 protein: CASSPPGQGLLF. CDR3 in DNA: TGTGCCAGCTCACCGCCGGGACAGGGTTTGCTCTTC.

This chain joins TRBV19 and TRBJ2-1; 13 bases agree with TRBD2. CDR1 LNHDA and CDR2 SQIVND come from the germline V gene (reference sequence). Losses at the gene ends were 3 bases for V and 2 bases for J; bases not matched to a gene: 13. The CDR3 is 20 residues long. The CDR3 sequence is CASSMGTSGGAVRAYNEQFF. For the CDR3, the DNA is TGTGCCAGTAGTATGGGAACTAGCGGGGGGGCTGTGAGGGCCTACAATGAGCAGTTCTTC.

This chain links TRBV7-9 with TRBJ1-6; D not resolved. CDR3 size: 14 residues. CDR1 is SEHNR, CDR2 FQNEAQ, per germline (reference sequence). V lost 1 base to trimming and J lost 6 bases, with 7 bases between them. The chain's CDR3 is CASSLGSANSPLHF. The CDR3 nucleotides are TGTGCCAGCAGCTTAGGGTCAGCTAATTCACCCCTCCACTTT.

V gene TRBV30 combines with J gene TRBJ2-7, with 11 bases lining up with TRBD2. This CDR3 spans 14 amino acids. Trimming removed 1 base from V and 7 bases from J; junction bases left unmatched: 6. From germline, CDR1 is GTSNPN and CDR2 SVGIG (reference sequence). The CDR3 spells CAWSGLAGPLEQYF. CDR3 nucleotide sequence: TGTGCCTGGAGTGGACTAGCGGGGCCTTTGGAGCAGTACTTC.

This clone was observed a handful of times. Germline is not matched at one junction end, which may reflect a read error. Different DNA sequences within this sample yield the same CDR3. The CDR3 DNA is TGTGCCAGCAGACTTGGAAATACCATATATTTT. Its protein is CASRLGNTIYF. V gene TRBV6-1 combines with J gene TRBJ1-3; no clear D gene. The CDR3 runs to 11 residues. In germline, CDR1 is MNHNS, CDR2 SASEGT.

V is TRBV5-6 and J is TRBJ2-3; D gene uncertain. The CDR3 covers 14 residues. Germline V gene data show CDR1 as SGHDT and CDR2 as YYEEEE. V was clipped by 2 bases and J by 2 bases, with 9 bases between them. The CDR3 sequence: CASSFRQTTDTQYF. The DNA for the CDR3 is TGTGCCAGCAGCTTTAGGCAAACCACAGATACGCAGTATTTT.

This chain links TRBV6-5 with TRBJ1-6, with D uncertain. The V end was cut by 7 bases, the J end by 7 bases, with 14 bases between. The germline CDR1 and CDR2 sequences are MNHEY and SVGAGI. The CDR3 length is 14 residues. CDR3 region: CASNLKLQNSPLHF. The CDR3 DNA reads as TGTGCCAGCAACCTCAAGCTCCAGAATTCACCCCTCCACTTT.

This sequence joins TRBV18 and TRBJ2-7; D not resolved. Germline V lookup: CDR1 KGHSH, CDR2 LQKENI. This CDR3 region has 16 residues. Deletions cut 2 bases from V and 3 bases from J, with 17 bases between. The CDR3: CASSPGHTTSFYEQYF. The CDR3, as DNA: TGTGCCAGCTCACCAGGGCACACTACAAGTTTCTACGAGCAGTACTTC.

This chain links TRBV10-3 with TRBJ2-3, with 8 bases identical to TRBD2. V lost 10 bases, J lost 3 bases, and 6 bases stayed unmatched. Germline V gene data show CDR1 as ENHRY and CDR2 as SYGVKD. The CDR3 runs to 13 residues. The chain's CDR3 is CASRGGWTDTQYF. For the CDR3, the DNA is TGTGCCAGCCGGGGGGGCTGGACAGATACGCAGTATTTT.

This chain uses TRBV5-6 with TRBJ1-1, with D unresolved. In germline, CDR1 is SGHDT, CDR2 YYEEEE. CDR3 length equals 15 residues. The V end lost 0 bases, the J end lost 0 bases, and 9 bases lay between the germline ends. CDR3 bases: TGTGCCAGCAGCTTGGGGGCGCGGATGAACACTGAAGCTTTCTTT. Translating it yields CASSLGARMNTEAFF.

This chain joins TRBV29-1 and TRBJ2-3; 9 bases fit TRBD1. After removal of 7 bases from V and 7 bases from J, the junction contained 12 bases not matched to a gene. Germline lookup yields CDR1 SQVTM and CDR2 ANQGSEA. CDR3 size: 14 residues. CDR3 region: CSAIQGAHLYTQYF. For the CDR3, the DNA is TGCAGCGCGATACAGGGGGCGCATTTGTATACGCAGTATTTT.

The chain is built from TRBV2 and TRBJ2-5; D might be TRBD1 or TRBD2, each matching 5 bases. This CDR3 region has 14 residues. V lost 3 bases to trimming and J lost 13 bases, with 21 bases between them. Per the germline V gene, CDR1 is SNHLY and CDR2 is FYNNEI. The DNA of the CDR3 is TGTGCCAGCAGTGAGCCTTCAGGGTGGAGGTCCCCGTACTTC. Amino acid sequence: CASSEPSGWRSPYF.

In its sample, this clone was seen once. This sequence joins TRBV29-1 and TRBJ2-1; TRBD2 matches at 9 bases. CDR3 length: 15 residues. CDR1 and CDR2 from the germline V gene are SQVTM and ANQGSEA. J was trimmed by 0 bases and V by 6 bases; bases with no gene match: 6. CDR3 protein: CSVNQAGGSYNEQFF. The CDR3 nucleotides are TGCAGCGTGAATCAAGCGGGGGGCTCCTACAATGAGCAGTTCTTC.

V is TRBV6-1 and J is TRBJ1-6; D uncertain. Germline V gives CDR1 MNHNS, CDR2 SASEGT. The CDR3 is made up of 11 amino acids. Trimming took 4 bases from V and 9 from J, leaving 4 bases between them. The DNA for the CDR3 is TGTGCCAGCAGTGCGGGTTCACCCCTCCACTTT. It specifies CASSAGSPLHF.

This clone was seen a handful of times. The CDR3 spells CASRQTGSNQPQHF. CDR3 sequence (DNA): TGTGCCAGCAGACAAACAGGGAGCAATCAGCCCCAGCATTTT. The chain is built from TRBV6-5 and TRBJ1-5; tentative D call: TRBD1 (6 bases). Trimming removed 6 bases from V and 1 base from J, with 10 bases in between. The CDR3 is 14 amino acids. Germline loops: CDR1 MNHEY, CDR2 SVGAGI.

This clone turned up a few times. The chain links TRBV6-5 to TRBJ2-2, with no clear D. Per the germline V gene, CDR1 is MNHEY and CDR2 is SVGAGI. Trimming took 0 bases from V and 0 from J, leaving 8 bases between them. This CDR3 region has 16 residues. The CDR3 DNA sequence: TGTGCCAGCAGTTACTCGGTTCGCCCGAACACCGGGGAGCTGTTTTTT. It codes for CASSYSVRPNTGELFF.

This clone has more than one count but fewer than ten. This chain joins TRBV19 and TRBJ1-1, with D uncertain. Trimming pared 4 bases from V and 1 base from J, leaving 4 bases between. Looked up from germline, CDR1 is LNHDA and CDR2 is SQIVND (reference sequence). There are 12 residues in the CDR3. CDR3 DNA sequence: TGTGCCAGTAGTAGACAGAACACTGAAGCTTTCTTT. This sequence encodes CASSRQNTEAFF.

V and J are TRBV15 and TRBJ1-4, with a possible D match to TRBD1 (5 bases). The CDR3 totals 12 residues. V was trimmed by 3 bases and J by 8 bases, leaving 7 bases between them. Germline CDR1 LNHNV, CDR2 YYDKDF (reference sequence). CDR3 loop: CATSRGREKLFF. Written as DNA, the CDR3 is TGTGCCACCAGCAGGGGACGGGAAAAACTGTTTTTT.

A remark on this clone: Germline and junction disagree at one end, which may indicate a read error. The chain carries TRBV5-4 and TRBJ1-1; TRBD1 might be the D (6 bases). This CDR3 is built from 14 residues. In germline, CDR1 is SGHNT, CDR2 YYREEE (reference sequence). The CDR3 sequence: CASSLTGRNAEAFF. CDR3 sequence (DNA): TGTGCCAGCAGCTTGACAGGGCGGAACGCTGAAGCTTTCTTT. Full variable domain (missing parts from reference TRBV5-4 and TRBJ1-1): ETGVTQSPTHLIKTRGQQVTLRCSSQSGHNTVSWYQQALGQGPQFIFQYYREEENGRGNFPPRFSGLQFPNYSSELNVNALELDDSALYLCASSLTGRNAEAFFGQGTRLTVV.

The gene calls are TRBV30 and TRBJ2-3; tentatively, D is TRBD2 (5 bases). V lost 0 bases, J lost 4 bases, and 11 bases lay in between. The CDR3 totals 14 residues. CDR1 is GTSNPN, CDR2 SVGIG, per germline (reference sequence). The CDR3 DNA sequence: TGTGCCTGGAGTGTACAAGGAGGATCAGATACGCAGTATTTT. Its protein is CAWSVQGGSDTQYF.

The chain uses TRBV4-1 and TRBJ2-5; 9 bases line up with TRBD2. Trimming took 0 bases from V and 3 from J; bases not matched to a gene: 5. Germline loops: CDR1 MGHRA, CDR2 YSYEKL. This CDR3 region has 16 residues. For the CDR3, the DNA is TGCGCCAGCAGCCAAGAGTCGACTAGCGGAAAAGAGACCCAGTACTTC. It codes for CASSQESTSGKETQYF.

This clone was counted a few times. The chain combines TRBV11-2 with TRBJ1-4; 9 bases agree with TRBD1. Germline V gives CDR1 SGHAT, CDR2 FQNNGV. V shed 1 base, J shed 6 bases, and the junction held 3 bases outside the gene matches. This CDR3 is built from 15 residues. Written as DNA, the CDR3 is TGTGCCAGCAGCTTAGCTTGGACAGGGGATGAAAAACTGTTTTTT. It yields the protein CASSLAWTGDEKLFF.

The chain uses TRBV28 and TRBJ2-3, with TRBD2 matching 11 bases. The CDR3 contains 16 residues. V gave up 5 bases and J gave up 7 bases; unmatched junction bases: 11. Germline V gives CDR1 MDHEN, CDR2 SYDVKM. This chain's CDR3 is CASSLLSGGVTNTQYF. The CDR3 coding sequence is TGTGCCAGCAGTCTACTTAGCGGGGGGGTCACGAATACGCAGTATTTT.

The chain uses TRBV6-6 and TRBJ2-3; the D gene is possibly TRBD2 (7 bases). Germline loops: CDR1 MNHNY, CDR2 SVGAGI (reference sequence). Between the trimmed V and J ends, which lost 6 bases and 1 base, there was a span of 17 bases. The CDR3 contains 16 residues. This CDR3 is CASSRGLGGRTDTQYF. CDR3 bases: TGTGCCAGCAGCAGAGGTCTCGGGGGGCGCACAGATACGCAGTATTTT.

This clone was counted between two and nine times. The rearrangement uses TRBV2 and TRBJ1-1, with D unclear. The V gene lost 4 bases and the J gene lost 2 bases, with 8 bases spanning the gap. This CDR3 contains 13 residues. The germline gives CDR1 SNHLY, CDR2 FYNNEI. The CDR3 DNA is TGTGCCAGCAGTGTGTTGGGCAACACTGAAGCTTTCTTT. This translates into CASSVLGNTEAFF.

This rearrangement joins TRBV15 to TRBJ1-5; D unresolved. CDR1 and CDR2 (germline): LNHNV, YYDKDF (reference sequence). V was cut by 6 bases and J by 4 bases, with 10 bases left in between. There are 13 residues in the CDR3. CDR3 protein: CATRELTNQPQHF. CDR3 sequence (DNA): TGTGCCACCAGAGAGTTGACTAATCAGCCCCAGCATTTT.

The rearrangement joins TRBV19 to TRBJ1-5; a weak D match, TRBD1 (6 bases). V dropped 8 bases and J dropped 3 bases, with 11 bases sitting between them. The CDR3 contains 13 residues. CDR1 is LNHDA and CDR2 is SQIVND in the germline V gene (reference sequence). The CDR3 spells CASQGTNNQPQHF. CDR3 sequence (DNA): TGTGCCAGTCAGGGGACGAACAATCAGCCCCAGCATTTT.